The 3 T cell receptor beta chains below all came from one sample that was sequenced in a study of T cells in Graves' hyperthyroidism and ophthalmopathy. Researchers amplified the TCR beta CDR3 regions from RNA transcripts. RT-PCR in the first round (using the HTBI primer set) targeted the TCR CDR3. TCRdb re-analysed the multiplex PCR reads in MiXCR, keeping a single row per CDR3 protein. The sample lists around 420,000 distinct CDR3 sequences, more than 15% occurring once. Sequencing was carried out using blood. These receptors all stem from a young woman with Graves' hyperthyroidism.

In its sample, this clonotype was seen many times. V and J are TRBV5-1 and TRBJ2-1, with D perhaps matching TRBD1 or TRBD2 (6 bases each). CDR1 and CDR2 (germline): SGHRS, YFSETQ. This CDR3 has 15 residues. V lost 0 bases and J 2 bases, leaving 9 bases between the germline ends. CDR3: CASSLDGGTYNEQFF. The DNA of the CDR3 is TGCGCCAGCAGCTTGGACGGGGGCACCTACAATGAGCAGTTCTTC.

At least ten counts were recorded for this clonotype. V and J are TRBV12-3 or TRBV12-4 and TRBJ1-4; D possibly corresponds to TRBD1 (6 bases). Between the trimmed V and J ends, which lost 5 bases and 8 bases, there was a span of 18 bases. The CDR3 has 15 amino acids. CDR3 sequence reads: CASSQMTGSREKLFF. The DNA of the CDR3 is TGTGCCAGCAGTCAGATGACAGGCAGTCGCGAAAAACTGTTTTTT.

This clonotype was found a few times. A read error may be the cause here, since a much bigger clone is one base away. The chain is built from TRBV7-8 and TRBJ2-7; 7 bases match TRBD2. The CDR3 has 16 residues. Unmatched junction bases numbered 10, after V lost 3 bases and J lost 2 bases. Looked up from germline, CDR1 is SGHVS and CDR2 is FQNEAQ. For the CDR3, the DNA is TGTGCCAGCAGCTTTGACTCTAGCGGACCTACCTACGAGCAGTACTTC. This translates into CASSFDSSGPTYEQYF.